Below, one TCR beta chain is given with its context. V was clipped by 7 bases and J by 3 bases, with 10 bases between them. The CDR3 totals 13 residues. Germline-derived CDR1 and CDR2 are SNHLY and FYNNEI. The sample belongs to a study of blood T cell repertoires in COVID-19. For the study at large: Samples representing acute and convalescent COVID-19 were sourced from the United States, Italy and Spain.

The table came from immunoSEQ multiplex PCR; TCRdb's copy has only in-frame clones and leaves some out. Of about 250,000 clones listed, around 90% are singletons. Sequenced sample: PBMCs or T cells enriched from blood (not recorded which). The V and J genes are TRBV2 and TRBJ2-1; TRBD1 is a possible D gene (5 bases). The sequence was obtained from a middle-aged woman who had been exposed to COVID-19. CDR3 nucleotide sequence: TGTGCCAGCAAGACAGCTAGCTACAATGAGCAGTTCTTC. It specifies CASKTASYNEQFF.